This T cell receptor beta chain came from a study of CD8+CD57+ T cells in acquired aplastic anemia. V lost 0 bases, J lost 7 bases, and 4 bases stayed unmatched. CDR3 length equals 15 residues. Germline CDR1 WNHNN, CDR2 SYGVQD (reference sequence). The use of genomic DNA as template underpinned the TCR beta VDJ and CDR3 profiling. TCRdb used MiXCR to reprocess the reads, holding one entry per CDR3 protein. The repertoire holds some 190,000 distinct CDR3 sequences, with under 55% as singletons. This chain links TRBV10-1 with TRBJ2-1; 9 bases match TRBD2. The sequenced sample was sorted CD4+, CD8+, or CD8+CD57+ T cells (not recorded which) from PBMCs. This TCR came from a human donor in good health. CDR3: CASSESTSGGNEQFF. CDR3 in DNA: TGCGCCAGCAGTGAGTCGACTAGCGGAGGGAATGAGCAGTTCTTC.